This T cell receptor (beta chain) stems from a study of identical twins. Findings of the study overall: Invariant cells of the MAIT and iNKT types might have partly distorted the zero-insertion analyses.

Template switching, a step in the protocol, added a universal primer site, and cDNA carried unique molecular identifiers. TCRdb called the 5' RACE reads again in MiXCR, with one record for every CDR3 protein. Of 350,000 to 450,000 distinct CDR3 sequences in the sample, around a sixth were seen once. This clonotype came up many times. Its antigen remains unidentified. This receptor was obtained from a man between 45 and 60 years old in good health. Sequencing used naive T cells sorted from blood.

CDR3 DNA sequence: TGTGCCATCCTACAGGGGTCTGAAGCTTTCTTT. This sequence encodes CAILQGSEAFF. The rearrangement links TRBV6-5 to TRBJ1-1; 7 bases match TRBD1. After removal of 10 bases from V and 6 bases from J, the junction contained 5 bases not matched to a gene. Germline CDR1 MNHEY, CDR2 SVGAGI. The CDR3 covers 11 residues.